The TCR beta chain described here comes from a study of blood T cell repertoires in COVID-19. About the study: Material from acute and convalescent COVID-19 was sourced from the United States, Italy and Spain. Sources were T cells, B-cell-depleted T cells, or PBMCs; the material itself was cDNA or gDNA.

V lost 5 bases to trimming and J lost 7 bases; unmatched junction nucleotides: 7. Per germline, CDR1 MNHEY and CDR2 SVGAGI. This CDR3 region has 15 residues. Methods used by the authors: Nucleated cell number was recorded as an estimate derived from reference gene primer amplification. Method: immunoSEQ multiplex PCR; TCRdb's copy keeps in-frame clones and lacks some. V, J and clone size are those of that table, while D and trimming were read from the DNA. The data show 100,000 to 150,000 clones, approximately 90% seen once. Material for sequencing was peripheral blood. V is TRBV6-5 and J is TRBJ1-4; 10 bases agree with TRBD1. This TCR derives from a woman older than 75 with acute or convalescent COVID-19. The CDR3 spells CASSQTRDRGEKLFF. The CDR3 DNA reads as TGTGCCAGCAGTCAAACCCGGGACAGGGGTGAAAAACTGTTTTTT.